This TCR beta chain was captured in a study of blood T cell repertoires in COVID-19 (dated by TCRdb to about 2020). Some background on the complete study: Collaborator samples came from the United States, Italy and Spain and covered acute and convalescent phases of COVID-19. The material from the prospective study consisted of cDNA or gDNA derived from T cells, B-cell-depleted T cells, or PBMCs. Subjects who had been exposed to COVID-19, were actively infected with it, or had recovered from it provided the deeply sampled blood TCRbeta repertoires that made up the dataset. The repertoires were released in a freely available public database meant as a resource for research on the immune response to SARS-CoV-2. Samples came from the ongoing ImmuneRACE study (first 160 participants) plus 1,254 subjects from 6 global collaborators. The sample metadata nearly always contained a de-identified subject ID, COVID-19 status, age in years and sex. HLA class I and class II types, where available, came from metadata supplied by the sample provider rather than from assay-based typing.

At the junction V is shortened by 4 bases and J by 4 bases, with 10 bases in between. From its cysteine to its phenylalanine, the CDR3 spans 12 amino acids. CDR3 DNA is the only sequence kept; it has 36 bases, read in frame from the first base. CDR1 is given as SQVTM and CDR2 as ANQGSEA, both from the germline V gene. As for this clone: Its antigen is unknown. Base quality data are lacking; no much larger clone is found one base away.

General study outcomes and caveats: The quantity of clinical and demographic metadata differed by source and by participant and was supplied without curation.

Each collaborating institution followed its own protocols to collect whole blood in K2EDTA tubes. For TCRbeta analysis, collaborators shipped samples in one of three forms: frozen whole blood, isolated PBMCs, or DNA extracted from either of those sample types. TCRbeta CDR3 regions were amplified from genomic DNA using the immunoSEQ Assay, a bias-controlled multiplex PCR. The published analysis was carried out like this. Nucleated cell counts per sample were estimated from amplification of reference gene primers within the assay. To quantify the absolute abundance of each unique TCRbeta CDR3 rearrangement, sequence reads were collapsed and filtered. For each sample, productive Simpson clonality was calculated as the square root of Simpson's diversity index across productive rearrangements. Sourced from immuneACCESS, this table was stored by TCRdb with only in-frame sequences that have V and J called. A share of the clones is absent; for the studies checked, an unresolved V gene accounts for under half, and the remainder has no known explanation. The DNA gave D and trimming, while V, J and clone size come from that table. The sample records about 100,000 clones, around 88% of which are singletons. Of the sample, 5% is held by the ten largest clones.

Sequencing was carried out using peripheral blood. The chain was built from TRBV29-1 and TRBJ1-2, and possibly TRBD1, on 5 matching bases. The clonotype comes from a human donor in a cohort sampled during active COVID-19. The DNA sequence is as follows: TGCAGCGTTGGGGGCAATAGCTATGGCTACACCTTC. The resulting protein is CSVGGNSYGYTF.